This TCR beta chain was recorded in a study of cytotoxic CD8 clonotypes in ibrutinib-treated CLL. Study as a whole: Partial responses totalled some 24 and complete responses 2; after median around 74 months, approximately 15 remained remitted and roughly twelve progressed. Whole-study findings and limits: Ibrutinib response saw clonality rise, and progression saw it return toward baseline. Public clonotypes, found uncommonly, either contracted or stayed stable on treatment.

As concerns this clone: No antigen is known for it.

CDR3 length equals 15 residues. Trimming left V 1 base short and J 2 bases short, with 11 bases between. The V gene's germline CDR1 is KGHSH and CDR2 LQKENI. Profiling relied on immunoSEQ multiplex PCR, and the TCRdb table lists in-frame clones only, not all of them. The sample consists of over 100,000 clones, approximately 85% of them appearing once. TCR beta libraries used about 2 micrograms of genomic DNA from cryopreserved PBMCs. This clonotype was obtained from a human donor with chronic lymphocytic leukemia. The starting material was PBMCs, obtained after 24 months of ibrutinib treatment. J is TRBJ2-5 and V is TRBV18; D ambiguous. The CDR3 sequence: CASSPLGSKQETQYF. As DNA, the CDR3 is TGTGCCAGCTCACCACTCGGTAGCAAACAAGAGACCCAGTACTTC.